Given below is one T cell receptor (beta chain) in context. Its antigen is as yet unknown. The data are from a study of T cell responses to AZD1222 COVID-19 vaccine. Study outcomes and limitations: Just five to seven people given AZD1222 tested seropositive at baseline. Among spike-specific TCRs, nearly half reportedly target unmutated variant regions.

CDR3 length: 16 amino acids. J gave up 2 bases and V 5 bases, and 9 bases lay outside the gene matches. The germline V gene has CDR1 SGHNT and CDR2 YENEEA. The assay was immunoSEQ multiplex PCR, and TCRdb's table has in-frame clones only and misses some. Of roughly 130,000 clones in the sample, about 85% were seen once. The sequence was obtained from an adult in good health. The chain is built from TRBV11-3 and TRBJ2-3, with 8 bases identical to TRBD2. The sequencing here drew on peripheral blood, taken on day 0 of AZD1222 vaccination. The DNA of the CDR3 is TGTGCCAGCAGCCCTTCTAGCGGGCATCTCACAGATACGCAGTATTTT. Its translation: CASSPSSGHLTDTQYF.